This TCR beta chain was retrieved from a study of T cell responses to AZD1222 COVID-19 vaccine. At the level of the study: Second doses that came at about 4 or about 12 weeks were put together.

TCRdb's copy holds only in-frame clones and misses some; the assay was immunoSEQ multiplex PCR. The sample lists tens of thousands of clones, approximately 92% occurring once. Study findings and constraints: The donor cohort was predominantly white British with a female majority, and clonal diversity may have been underestimated. Variant regions that are unmutated are reportedly the target of nearly half of spike-specific TCRs.

In germline, CDR1 is MDHEN, CDR2 SYDVKM. V dropped 6 bases and J dropped 2 bases, with 8 bases sitting between them. The CDR3 is 14 residues long. Turning to this clone: What it binds is not known.

The TCR comes from an adult in good health. V is TRBV28 and J is TRBJ1-6, with D hard to call. The starting material was peripheral blood, obtained on day 0 of AZD1222 vaccination. This CDR3 is CASRRHPYNSPLHF. The CDR3 bases are TGTGCCAGCAGAAGGCACCCCTATAATTCACCCCTCCACTTT.